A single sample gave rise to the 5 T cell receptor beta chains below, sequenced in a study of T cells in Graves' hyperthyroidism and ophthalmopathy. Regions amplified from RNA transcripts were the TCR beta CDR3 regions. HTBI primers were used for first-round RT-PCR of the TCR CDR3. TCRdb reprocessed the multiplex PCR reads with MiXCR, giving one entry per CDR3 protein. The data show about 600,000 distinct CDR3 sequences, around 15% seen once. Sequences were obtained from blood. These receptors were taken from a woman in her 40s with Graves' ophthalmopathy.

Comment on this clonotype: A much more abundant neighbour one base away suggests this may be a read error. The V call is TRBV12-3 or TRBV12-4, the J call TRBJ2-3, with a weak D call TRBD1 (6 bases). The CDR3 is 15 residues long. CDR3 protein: CASSFRDTSTDAQYF. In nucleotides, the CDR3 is TGTGCCAGCAGTTTCCGGGACACCAGCACAGATGCGCAGTATTTT.

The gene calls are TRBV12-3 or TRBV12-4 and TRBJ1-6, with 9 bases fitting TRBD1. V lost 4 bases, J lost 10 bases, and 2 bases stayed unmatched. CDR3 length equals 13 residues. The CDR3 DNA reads TGTGCCAGCAGTTGGGACAGGGCGTCACCCCTCCACTTT. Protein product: CASSWDRASPLHF.

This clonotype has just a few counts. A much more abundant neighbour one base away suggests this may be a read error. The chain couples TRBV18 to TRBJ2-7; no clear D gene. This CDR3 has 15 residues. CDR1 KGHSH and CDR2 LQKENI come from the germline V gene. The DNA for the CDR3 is TGTGCCAGCTCCGCCCCAGACGGAAACGCCTACGGGCAGTACTTC. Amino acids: CASSAPDGNAYGQYF.

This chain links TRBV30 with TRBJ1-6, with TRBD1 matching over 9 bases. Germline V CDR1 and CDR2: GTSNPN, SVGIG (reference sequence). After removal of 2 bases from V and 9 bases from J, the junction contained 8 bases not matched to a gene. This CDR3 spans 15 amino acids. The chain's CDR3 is CAWSLTGGMGSPLHF. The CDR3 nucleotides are TGTGCCTGGAGTCTAACAGGGGGCATGGGTTCACCCCTCCACTTT.

For the CDR3, the DNA is TGTGCCAGCCTTTCTGACGGGATCTATGGCTACACCTTC. This codes for CASLSDGIYGYTF. The chain is built from TRBV6-1 and TRBJ1-2; D gene uncertain. This CDR3 has 13 residues. V was trimmed by 8 bases and J by 4 bases, leaving 14 bases between them. Germline lookup yields CDR1 MNHNS and CDR2 SASEGT.